This T cell receptor beta chain was retrieved from a study of T-cell memory formation after mild COVID-19. Study outcomes and limitations: The study found balanced CD4/CD8 in clones contracting day 15 to 85 and a CD4+ lean in later expanders. The CD4+ clones that contracted clustered mainly within CM and EM, and the CD8+ clones concentrated in EMRA.

Points on this clonotype: What it binds is unknown.

One entry per CDR3 protein, called by TCRdb with MiXCR from the 5' RACE reads. Among 350,000 to 400,000 distinct CDR3 sequences, around 20% were seen once, and the ten largest hold roughly an eighth. The CDR3 has 14 amino acids. Trimming cost V 6 bases and J 5 bases; bases outside gene matches: 9. CDR1 and CDR2 from the germline V gene are MNHEY and SVGAGI. The chain links TRBV6-5 to TRBJ1-1; the match to TRBD1 covers 7 bases. Sequences were obtained from PBMCs or a T cell subset sorted from them (not recorded which). The sequence was collected from an adult woman who had mild COVID-19 (a few samples of this study predate the infection). Cell type and time point are not known. CDR3 loop: CASRTGQILTEAFF. CDR3 nucleotide sequence: TGTGCCAGCAGAACGGGACAGATCTTGACTGAAGCTTTCTTT.